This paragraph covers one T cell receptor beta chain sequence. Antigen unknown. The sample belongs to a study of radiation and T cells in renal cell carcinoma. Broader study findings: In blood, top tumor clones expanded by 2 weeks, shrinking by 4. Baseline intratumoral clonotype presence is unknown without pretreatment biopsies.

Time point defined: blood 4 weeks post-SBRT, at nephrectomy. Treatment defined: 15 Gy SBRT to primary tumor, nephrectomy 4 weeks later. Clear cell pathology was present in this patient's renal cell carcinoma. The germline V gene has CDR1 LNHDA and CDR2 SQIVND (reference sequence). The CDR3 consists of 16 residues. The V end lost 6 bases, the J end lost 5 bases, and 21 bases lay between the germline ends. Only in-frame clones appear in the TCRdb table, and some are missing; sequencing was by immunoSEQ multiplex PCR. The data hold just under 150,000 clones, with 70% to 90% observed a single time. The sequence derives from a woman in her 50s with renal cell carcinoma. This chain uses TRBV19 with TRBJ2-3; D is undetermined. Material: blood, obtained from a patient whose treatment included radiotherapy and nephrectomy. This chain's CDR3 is CASSTDSSEEVDTQYF. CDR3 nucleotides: TGTGCCAGTAGCACTGACTCGTCCGAAGAAGTAGATACGCAGTATTTT.